The entry that follows covers one T cell receptor (beta chain) sequence. The antigen remains unidentified. This specimen belongs to a study of cytomegalovirus exposure and HLA in healthy donors. Amplification used 60 Vbeta primers and 13 Jbeta primers. Method: immunoSEQ multiplex PCR; TCRdb's copy keeps in-frame clones and lacks some. The sample lists about 140,000 clones; about four fifths were seen once. Donors in the study were healthy people who gave bone marrow. Study-level results: The classifier reportedly diagnosed cytomegalovirus status with high sensitivity and specificity. Other equally common chains were less clonally expanded than HLA-associated TCR beta chains, a later analysis showed.

The sequenced material came from PBMCs. The source of this sequence is a middle-aged man in good health and CMV-seronegative.

The CDR3 coding sequence is TGCGCCAGCAGCCCGGGACAGGGGGCTAACTATGGCTACACCTTC. It translates to CASSPGQGANYGYTF. This sequence joins TRBV5-1 and TRBJ1-2; 11 bases match TRBD1. The V segment lost 4 bases and the J segment 0 bases; nucleotides outside the gene matches: 2. The germline gives CDR1 SGHRS, CDR2 YFSETQ. This CDR3 is built from 15 residues.